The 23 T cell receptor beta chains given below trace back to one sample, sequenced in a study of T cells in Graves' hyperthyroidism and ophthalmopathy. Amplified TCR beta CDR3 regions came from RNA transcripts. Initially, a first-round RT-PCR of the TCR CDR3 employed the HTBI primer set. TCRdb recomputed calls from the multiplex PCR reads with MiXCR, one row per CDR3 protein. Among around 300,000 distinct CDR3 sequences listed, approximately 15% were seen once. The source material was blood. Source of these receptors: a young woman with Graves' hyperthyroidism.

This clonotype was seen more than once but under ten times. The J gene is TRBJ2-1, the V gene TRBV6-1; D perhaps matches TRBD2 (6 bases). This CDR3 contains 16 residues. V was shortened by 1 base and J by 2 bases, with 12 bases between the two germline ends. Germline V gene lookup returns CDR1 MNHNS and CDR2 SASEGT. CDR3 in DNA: TGTGCCAGCAGTGAAGGCGGGATCTCTGCCTACAATGAGCAGTTCTTC. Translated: CASSEGGISAYNEQFF.

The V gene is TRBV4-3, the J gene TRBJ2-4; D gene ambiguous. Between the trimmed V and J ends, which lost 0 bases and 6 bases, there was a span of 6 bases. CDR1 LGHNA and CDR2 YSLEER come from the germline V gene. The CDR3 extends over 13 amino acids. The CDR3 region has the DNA TGCGCCAGCAGCCAAGAGGCCGGAAACATTCAGTACTTC. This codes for CASSQEAGNIQYF.

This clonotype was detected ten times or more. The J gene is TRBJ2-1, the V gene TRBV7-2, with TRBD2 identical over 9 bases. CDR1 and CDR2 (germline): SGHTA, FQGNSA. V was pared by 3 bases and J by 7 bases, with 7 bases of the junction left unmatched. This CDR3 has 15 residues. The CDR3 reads CASSFGTSSSNEQFF. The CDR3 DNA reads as TGTGCCAGCAGCTTTGGGACTAGCTCATCGAATGAGCAGTTCTTC.

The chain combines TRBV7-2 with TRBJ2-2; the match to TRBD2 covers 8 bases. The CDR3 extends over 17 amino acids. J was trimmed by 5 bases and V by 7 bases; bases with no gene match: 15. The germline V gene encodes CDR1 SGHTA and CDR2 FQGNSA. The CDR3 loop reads CASTRPRVAGTTGELFF. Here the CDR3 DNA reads TGTGCCAGCACCAGACCCAGGGTAGCGGGGACTACCGGGGAGCTGTTTTTT.

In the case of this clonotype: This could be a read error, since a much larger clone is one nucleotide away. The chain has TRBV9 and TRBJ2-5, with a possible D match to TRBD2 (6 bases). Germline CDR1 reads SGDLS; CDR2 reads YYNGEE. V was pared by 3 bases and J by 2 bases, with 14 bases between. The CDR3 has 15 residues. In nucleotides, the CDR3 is TGTGCCAGCAGCGACGAGACTAGAGGACAAGAGACCCAGTACTTC. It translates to CASSDETRGQETQYF.

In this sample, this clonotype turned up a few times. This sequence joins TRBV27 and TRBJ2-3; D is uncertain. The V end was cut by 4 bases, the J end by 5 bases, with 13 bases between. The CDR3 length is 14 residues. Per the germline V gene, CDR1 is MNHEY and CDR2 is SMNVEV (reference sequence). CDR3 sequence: CASSYRVPQDTQYF. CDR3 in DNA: TGTGCCAGCAGTTACCGGGTGCCCCAAGATACGCAGTATTTT.

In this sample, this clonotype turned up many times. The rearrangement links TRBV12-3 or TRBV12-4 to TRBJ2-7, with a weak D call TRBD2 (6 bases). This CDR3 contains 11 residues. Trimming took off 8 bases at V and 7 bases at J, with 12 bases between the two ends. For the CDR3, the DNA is TGTGCCAGCGGAAACGCGGGGGAGCAGTACTTC. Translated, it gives CASGNAGEQYF.

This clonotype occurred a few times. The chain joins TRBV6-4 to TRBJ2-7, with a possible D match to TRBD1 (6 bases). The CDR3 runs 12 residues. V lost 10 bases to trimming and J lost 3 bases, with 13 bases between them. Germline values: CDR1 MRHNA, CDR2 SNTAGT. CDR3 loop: CATKHRDYEQYF. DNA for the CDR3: TGTGCCACCAAACACAGGGACTACGAGCAGTACTTC.

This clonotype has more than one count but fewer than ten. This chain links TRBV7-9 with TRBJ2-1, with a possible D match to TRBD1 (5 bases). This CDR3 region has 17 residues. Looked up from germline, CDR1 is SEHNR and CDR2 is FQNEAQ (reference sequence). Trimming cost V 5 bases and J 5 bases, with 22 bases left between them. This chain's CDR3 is CASSAPFRQKRDNEQFF. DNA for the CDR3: TGTGCCAGCAGCGCCCCATTTCGACAGAAGCGCGACAATGAGCAGTTCTTC.

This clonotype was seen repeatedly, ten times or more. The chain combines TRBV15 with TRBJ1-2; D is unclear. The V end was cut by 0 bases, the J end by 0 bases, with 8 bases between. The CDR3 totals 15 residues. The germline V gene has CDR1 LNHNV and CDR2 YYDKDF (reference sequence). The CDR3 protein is CATSRDLETNYGYTF. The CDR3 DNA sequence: TGTGCCACCAGCAGAGATCTGGAAACTAACTATGGCTACACCTTC.

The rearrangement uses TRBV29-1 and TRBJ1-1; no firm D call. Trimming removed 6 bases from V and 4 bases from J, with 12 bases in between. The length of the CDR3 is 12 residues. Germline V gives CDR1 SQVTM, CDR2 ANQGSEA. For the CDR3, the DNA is TGCAGCGTGACCGGGCTGGGCACTGAAGCTTTCTTT. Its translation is CSVTGLGTEAFF.

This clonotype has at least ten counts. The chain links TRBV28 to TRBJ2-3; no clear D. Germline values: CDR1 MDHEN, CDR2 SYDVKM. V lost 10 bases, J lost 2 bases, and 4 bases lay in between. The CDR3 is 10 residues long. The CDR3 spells CATNTDTQYF. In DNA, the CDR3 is TGTGCCACCAACACAGATACGCAGTATTTT.

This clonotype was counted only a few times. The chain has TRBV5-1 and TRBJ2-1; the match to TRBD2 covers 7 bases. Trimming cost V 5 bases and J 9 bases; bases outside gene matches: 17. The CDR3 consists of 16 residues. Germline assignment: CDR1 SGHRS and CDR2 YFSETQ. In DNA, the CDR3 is TGCGCCAGCAGTCTCGTGAATCAGCGGGAAGGCGTTGAGCAGTTCTTC. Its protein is CASSLVNQREGVEQFF.

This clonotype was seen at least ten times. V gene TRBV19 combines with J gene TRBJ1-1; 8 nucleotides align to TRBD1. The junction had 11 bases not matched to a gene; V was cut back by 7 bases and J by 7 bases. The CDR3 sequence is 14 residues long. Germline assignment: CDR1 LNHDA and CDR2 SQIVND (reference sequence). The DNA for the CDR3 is TGTGCCAGTACCCCACTGGACAGGGATGGTGAAGCTTTCTTT. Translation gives CASTPLDRDGEAFF. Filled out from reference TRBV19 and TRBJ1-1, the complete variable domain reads DGGITQSPKYLFRKEGQNVTLSCEQNLNHDAMYWYRQDPGQGLRLIYYSQIVNDFQKGDIAEGYSVSREKKESFPLTVTSAQKNPTAFYLCASTPLDRDGEAFFGQGTRLTVV.

In DNA, the CDR3 is TGTGCCAGTAGCGAGTCGGGGCAAGAGACCCAGTACTTC. Translated: CASSESGQETQYF. The chain carries TRBV19 and TRBJ2-5, with D maybe TRBD2 (5 bases). Germline loops: CDR1 LNHDA, CDR2 SQIVND (reference sequence). This CDR3 is 13 amino acids long. V gave up 6 bases and J gave up 2 bases, with 10 bases separating them.

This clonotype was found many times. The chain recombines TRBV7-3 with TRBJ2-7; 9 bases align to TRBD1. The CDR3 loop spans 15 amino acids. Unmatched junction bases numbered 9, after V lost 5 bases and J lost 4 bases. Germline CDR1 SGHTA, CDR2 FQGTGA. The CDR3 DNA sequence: TGTGCCAGCAGCCTCGAAGGGACAGGGCTGTACGAGCAGTACTTC. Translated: CASSLEGTGLYEQYF.

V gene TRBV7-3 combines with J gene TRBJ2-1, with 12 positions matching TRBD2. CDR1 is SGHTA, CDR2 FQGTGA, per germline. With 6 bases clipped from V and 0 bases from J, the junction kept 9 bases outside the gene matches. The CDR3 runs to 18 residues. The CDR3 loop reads CASRRTSGIPSSYNEQFF. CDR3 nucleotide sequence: TGTGCCAGCAGACGGACTAGCGGGATCCCGAGCTCCTACAATGAGCAGTTCTTC.

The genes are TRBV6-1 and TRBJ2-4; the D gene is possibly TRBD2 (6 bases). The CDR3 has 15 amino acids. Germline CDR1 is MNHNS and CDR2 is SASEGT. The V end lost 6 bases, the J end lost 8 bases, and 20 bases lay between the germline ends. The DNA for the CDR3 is TGTGCCAGCAGAGGGGTAGGTTGGAGGGACGACATTCAGTACTTC. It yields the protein CASRGVGWRDDIQYF.

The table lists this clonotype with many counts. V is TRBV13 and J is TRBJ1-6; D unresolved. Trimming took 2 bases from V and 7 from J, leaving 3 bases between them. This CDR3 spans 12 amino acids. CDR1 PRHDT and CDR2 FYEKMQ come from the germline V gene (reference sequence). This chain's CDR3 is CASSLTNSPLHF. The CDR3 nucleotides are TGTGCCAGCAGCTTAACGAATTCACCCCTCCACTTT.

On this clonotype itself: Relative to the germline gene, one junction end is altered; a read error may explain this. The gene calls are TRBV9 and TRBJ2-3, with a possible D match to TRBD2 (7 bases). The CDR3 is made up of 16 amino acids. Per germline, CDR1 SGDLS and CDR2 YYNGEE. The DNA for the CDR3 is TGTGCCAGCAGCGAGGGGGGGGACGCACACACAGATACTCAGTATTTT. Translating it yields CASSEGGDAHTDTQYF.

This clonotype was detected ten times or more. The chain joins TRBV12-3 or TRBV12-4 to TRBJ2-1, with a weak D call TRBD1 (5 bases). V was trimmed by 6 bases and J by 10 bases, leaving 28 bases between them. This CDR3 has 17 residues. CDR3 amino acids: CASSWMGSTGASREQFF. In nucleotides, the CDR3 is TGTGCCAGCAGCTGGATGGGGTCTACTGGGGCGTCCCGGGAGCAGTTCTTC.

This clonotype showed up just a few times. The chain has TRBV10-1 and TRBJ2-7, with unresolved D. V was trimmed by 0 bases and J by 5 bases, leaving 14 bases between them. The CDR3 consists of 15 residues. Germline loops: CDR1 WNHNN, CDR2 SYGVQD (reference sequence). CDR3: CASSESVLGEDEQYF. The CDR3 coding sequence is TGCGCCAGCAGTGAGTCTGTCCTAGGCGAGGACGAGCAGTACTTC.

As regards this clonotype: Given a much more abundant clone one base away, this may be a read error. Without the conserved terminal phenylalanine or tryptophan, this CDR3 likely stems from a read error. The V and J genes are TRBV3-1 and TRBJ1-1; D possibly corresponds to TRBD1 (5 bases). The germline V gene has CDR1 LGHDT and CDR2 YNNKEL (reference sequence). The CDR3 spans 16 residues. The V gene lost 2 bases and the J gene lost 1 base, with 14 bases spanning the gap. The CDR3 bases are TGTGCCAGCAGCCAAACGGGACGTCTAGCGAACACTGAAGCTTTCATT. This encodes CASSQTGRLANTEAFI.